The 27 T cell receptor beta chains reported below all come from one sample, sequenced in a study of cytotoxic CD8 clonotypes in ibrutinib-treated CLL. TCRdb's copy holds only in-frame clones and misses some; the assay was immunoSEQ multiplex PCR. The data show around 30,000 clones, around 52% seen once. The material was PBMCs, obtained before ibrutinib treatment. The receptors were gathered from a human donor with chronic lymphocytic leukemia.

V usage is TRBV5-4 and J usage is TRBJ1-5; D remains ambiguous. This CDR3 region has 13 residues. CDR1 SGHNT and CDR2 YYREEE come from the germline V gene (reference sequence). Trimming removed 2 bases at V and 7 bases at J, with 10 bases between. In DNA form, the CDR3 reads TGTGCCAGCAGCTTCTCTCCGGACCAGCCCCAGCATTTT. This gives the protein CASSFSPDQPQHF.

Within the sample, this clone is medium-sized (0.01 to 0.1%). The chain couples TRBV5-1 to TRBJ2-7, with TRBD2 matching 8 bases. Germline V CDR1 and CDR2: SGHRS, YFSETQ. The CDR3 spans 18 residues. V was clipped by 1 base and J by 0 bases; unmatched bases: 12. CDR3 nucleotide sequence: TGCGCCAGCAGCTTGACCCCTAGCGGGTTGGGAGGCTCCTACGAGCAGTACTTC. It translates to CASSLTPSGLGGSYEQYF. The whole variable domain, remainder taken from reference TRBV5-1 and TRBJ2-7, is KAGVTQTPRYLIKTRGQQVTLSCSPISGHRSVSWYQQTPGQGLQFLFEYFSETQRNKGNFPGRFSGRQFSNSRSEMNVSTLELGDSALYLCASSLTPSGLGGSYEQYFGPGTRLTVT.

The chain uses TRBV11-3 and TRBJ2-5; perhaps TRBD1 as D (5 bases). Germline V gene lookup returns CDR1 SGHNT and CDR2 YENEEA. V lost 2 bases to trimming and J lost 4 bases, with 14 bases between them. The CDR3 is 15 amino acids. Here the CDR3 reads CASSLNPGQGETQYF. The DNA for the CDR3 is TGTGCCAGCAGCTTAAATCCAGGGCAGGGAGAGACCCAGTACTTC.

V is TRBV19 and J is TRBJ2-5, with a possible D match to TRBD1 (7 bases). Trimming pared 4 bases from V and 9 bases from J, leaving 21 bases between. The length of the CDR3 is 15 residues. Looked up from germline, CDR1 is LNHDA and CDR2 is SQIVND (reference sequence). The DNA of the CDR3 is TGTGCCAGTAGTACCAACAGGGGAGGAGGGAGACCCCAGTACTTC. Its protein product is CASSTNRGGGRPQYF.

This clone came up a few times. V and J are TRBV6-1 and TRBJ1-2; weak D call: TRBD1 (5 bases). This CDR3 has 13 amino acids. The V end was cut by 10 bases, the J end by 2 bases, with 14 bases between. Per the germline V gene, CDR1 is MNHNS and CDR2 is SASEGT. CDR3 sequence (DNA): TGTGCCACTCGGGGGTGGGGGAACTATGGCTACACCTTC. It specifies CATRGWGNYGYTF.

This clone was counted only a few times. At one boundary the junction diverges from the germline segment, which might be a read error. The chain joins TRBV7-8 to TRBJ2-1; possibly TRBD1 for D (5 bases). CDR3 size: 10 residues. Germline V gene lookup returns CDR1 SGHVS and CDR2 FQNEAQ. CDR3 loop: CASSLVGQVF. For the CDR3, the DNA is TGTGCCAGCAGCTTAGTGGGGCAGGTCTTC.

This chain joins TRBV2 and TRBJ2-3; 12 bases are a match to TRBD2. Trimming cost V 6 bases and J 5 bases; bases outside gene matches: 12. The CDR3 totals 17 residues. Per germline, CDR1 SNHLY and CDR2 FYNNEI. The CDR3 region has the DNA TGTGCCAGCAGGCCGAAAGCTAGCGGGGGGGCGGGAGATACGCAGTATTTT. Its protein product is CASRPKASGGAGDTQYF.

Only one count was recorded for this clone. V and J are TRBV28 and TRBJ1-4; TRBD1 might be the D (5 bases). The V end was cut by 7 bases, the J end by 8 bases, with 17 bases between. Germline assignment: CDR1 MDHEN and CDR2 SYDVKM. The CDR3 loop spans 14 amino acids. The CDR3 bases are TGTGCCAGCACCATCTGGGGGAACCGGGAAAAACTGTTTTTT. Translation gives CASTIWGNREKLFF.

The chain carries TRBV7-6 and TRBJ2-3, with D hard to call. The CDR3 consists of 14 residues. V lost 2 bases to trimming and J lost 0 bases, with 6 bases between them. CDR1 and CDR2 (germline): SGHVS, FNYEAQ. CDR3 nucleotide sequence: TGTGCCAGCAGCTTAACCGGGAGCACAGATACGCAGTATTTT. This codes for CASSLTGSTDTQYF.

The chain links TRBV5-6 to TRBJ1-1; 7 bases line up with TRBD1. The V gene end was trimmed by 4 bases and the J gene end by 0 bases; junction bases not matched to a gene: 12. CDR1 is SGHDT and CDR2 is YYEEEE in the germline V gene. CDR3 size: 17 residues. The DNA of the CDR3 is TGTGCCAGCAGCGTGGACTACAGGGGACTTATGAACACTGAAGCTTTCTTT. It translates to CASSVDYRGLMNTEAFF.

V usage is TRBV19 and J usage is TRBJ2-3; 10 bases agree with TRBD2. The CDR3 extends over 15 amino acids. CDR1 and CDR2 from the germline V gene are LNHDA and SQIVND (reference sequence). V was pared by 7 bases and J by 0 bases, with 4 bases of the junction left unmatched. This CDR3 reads CASKSLAGSTDTQYF. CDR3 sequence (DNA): TGTGCCAGTAAATCACTAGCGGGGAGCACAGATACGCAGTATTTT.

The CDR3 spells CASSQDRRGGQVEQFF. DNA for the CDR3: TGTGCCAGCAGCCAAGATAGGAGGGGGGGCCAGGTTGAGCAGTTCTTC. The genes are TRBV4-2 and TRBJ2-1, with D possibly TRBD2 on 7 matching bases. Germline values: CDR1 LGHNA, CDR2 YNFKEQ. This CDR3 contains 16 residues. V was clipped by 0 bases and J by 9 bases, with 18 bases between them.

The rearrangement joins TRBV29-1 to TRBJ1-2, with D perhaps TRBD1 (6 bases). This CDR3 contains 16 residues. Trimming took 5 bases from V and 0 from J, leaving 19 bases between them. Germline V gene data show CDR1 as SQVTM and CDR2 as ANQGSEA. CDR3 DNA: TGCAGCGTTCCGAGCCTCGGGGGGCAGACTAACTATGGCTACACCTTC. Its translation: CSVPSLGGQTNYGYTF.

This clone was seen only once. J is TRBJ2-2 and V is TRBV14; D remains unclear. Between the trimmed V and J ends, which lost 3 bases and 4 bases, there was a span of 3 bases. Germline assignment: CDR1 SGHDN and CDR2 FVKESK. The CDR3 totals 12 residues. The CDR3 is CASSQPTGELFF. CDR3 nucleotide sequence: TGTGCCAGCAGCCAGCCCACCGGGGAGCTGTTTTTT.

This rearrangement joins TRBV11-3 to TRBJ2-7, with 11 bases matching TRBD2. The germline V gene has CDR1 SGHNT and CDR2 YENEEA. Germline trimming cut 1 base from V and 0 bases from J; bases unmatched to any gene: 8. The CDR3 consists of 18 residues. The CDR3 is CASSLGAGTSGTSYEQYF. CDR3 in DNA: TGTGCCAGCAGCTTAGGGGCCGGGACTAGCGGAACCTCCTACGAGCAGTACTTC.

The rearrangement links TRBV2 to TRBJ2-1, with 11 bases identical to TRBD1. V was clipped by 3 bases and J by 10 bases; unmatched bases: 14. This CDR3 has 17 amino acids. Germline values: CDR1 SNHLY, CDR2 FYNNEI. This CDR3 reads CASSDFMGTGGRTEQFF. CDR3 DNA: TGTGCCAGCAGTGATTTTATGGGGACAGGGGGACGCACAGAGCAGTTCTTC.

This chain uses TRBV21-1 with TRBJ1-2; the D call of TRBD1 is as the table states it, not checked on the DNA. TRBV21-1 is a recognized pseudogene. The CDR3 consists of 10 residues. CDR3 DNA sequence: TGTGCCAGCAGCGCCAGGGGCTACACCTTC. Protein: CASSARGYTF.

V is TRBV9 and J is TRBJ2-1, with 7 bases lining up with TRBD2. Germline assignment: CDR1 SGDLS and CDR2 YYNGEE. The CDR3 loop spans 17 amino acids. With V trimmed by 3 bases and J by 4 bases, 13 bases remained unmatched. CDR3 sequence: CASSARGGRWLYNEQFF. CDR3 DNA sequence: TGTGCCAGCAGCGCGAGGGGAGGGCGGTGGTTGTACAATGAGCAGTTCTTC.

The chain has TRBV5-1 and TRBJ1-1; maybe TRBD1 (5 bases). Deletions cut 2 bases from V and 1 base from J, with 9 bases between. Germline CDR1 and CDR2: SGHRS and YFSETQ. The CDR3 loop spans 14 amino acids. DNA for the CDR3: TGCGCCAGCAGCTTCACAGGAAGGAACACTGAAGCTTTCTTT. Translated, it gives CASSFTGRNTEAFF.

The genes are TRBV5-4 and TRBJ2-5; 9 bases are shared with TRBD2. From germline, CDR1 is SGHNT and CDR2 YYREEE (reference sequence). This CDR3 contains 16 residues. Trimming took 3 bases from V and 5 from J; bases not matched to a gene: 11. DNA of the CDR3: TGTGCCAGCAGCTCCACTGTAAGCGGGAGGAGGGAGACCCAGTACTTC. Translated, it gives CASSSTVSGRRETQYF.

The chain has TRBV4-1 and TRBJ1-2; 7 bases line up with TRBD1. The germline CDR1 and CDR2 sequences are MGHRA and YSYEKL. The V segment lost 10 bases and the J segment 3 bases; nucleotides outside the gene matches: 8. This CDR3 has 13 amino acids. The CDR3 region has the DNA TGCGCCACCGCCTCAGGGGGGGACTATGGCTACACCTTC. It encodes CATASGGDYGYTF.

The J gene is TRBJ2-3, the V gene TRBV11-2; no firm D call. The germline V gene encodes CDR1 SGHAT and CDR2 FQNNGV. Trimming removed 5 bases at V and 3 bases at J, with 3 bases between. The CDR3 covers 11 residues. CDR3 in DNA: TGTGCCAGCAGCCGGACAGATACGCAGTATTTT. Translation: CASSRTDTQYF.

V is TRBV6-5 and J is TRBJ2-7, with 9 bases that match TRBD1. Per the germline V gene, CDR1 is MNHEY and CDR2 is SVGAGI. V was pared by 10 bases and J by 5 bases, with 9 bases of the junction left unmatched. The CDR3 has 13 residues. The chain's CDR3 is CATQMTGGNEQYF. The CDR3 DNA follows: TGTGCCACCCAGATGACAGGGGGAAACGAGCAGTACTTC.

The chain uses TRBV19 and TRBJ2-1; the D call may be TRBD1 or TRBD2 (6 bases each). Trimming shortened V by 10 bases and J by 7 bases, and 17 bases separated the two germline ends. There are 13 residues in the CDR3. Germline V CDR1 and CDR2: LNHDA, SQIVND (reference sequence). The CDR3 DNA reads TGTGCCACTAGCCCTAGGGGGAGGAATGAGCAGTTCTTC. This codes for CATSPRGRNEQFF.

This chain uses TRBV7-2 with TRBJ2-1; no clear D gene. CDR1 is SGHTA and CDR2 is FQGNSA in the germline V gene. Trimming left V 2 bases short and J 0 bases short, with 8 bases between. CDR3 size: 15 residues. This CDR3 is CASSLYSDSYNEQFF. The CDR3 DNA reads TGTGCCAGCAGCTTATATTCAGACTCCTACAATGAGCAGTTCTTC.

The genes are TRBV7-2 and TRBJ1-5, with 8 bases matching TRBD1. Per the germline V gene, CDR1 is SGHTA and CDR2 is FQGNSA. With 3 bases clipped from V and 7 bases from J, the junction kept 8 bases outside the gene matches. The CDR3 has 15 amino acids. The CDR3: CASSLAGGQWQPQHF. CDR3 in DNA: TGTGCCAGCAGCTTGGCAGGGGGCCAATGGCAGCCCCAGCATTTT.

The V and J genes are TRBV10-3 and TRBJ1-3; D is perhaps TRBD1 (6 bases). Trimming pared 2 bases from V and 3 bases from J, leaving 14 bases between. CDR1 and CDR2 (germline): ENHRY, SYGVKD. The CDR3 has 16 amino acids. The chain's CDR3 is CAISEQDRPRGNTIYF. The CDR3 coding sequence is TGTGCCATCAGTGAGCAAGACAGGCCCCGTGGAAACACCATATATTTT.